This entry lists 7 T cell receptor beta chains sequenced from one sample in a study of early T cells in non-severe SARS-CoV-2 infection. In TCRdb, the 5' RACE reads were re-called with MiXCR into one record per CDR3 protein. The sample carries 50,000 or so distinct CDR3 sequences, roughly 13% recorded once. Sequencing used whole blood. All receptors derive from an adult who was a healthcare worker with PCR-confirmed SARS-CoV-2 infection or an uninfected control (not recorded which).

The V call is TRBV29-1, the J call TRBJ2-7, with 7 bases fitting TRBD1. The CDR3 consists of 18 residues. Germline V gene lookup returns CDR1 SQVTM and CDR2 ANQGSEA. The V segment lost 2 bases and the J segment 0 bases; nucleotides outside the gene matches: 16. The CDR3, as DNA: TGCAGCGTTGAATTACCTACAGGGGACACCTATCGCTCCTACGAGCAGTACTTC. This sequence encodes CSVELPTGDTYRSYEQYF.

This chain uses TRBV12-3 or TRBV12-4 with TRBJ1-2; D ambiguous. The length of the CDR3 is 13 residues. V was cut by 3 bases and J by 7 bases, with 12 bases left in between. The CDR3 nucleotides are TGTGCCAGCAGTTTGATCCAGGCCACTGGCTACACCTTC. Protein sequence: CASSLIQATGYTF.

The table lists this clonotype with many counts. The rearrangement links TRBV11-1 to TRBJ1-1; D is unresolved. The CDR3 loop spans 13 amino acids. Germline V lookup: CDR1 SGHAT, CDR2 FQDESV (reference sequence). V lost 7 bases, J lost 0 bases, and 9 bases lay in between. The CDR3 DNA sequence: TGTGCCAGCACCGACCACATGAACACTGAAGCTTTCTTT. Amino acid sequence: CASTDHMNTEAFF.

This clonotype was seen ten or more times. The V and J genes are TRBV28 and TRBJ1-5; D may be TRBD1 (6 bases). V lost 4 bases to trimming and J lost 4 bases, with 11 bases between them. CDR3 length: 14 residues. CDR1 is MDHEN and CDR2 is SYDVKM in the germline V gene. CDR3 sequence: CASSSQGTNQPQHF. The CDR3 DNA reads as TGTGCCAGCAGTTCACAGGGAACAAATCAGCCCCAGCATTTT.

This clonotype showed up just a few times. CDR3 sequence (DNA): TGCAGCGTAGCAACAGGGGATGAGCAGTTCTTC. Translated, it gives CSVATGDEQFF. V and J are TRBV29-1 and TRBJ2-1; 7 bases match TRBD1. Germline loops: CDR1 SQVTM, CDR2 ANQGSEA. After removal of 6 bases from V and 8 bases from J, the junction contained 4 bases not matched to a gene. The CDR3 spans 11 residues.

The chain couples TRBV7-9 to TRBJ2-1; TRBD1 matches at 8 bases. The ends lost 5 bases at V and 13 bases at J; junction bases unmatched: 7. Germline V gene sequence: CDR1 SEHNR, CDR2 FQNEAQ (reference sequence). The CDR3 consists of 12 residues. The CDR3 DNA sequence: TGTGCCAGCAGCCCGCAGGGGGCTGGTCAGTTCTTC. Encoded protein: CASSPQGAGQFF.

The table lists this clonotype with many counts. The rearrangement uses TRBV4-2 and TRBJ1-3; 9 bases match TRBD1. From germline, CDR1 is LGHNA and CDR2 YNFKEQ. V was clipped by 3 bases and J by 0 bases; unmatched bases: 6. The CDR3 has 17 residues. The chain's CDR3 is CASSQATGGLSGNTIYF. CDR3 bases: TGTGCCAGCAGCCAGGCGACAGGGGGACTCTCTGGAAACACCATATATTTT.